This TCR beta chain was recovered during a study of blood T cells in healthy people across ages. The study's findings and limits: PBMCs left unsorted prevented a conclusive naive versus antigen-experienced comparison. TCR beta diversity per million T cells fell roughly linearly with age.

This clonotype was detected ten times or more. Antigen: not known. Primers used in a second PCR of roughly 7 to 11 cycles were a sample-barcoded 5' primer and a J-beta primer mix. Every molecule of cDNA carried a tag from a template-switch adaptor with 12 random nucleotides. Using its own MiXCR run on the 5' RACE reads, TCRdb lists one record per CDR3 protein. Of 1.5 million to 2 million distinct CDR3 sequences listed, 30% to 40% are singletons. This CDR3 contains 11 residues. V was pared by 8 bases and J by 5 bases, with 9 bases between. The sequencing sample was made of blood. This receptor was identified in a human donor in good health. V and J are TRBV12-3 or TRBV12-4 and TRBJ2-5; weak D call: TRBD1 (6 bases). The DNA for the CDR3 is TGTGCCAGCCGGCAGGGGGAGACCCAGTACTTC. Translation gives CASRQGETQYF.